Listed here are 5 T cell receptor beta chains from one sample, sequenced in a study of T cell responses to AZD1222 COVID-19 vaccine. The table came from immunoSEQ multiplex PCR; TCRdb's copy has only in-frame clones and leaves some out. The sample consists of more than 95,000 clones, 85% to 90% of them appearing once. The specimen comprised peripheral blood, sampled 28 days after the second AZD1222 dose. The receptors stem from an adult who received the AZD1222 COVID-19 vaccine.

The chain employs TRBV27 and TRBJ2-1, with 7 bases identical to TRBD2. V shed 2 bases, J shed 0 bases, and the junction held 1 base outside the gene matches. From germline, CDR1 is MNHEY and CDR2 SMNVEV (reference sequence). The CDR3 has 15 amino acids. The CDR3 region has the DNA TGTGCCAGCAGTTTAGGCGGGAGCTCCTACAATGAGCAGTTCTTC. This sequence encodes CASSLGGSSYNEQFF.

This clone has a handful of counts. The V and J genes are TRBV7-9 and TRBJ2-7; D perhaps matches TRBD1 (6 bases). This CDR3 region has 14 residues. The germline V gene has CDR1 SEHNR and CDR2 FQNEAQ (reference sequence). Trimming cost V 4 bases and J 3 bases, with 13 bases left between them. The CDR3 DNA reads as TGTGCCAGCAGCTCGTGGGACACCCACTACGAGCAGTACTTC. Amino acid sequence: CASSSWDTHYEQYF.

CDR3 coding DNA: TGCGCCAGCAGCTGGGGGGGTGAAGACGAGCAGTACTTC. This translates into CASSWGGEDEQYF. V usage is TRBV5-1 and J usage is TRBJ2-7; 7 positions agree with TRBD2. Trimming removed 3 bases from V and 5 bases from J; junction bases left unmatched: 5. The CDR3 is 13 amino acids. Germline V CDR1 and CDR2: SGHRS, YFSETQ.

This chain connects TRBV2 to TRBJ1-1; TRBD1 might be the D (6 bases). The ends were cut back, 6 bases at V and 3 bases at J, with 17 bases in the middle. The CDR3 is made up of 15 amino acids. The germline V gene has CDR1 SNHLY and CDR2 FYNNEI. For the CDR3, the DNA is TGTGCCAGCAGAAAAGGGGGGACGCCTTACACTGAAGCTTTCTTT. This codes for CASRKGGTPYTEAFF. The variable domain in full, completed from reference TRBV2 and TRBJ1-1, reads EPEVTQTPSHQVTQMGQEVILRCVPISNHLYFYWYRQILGQKVEFLVSFYNNEISEKSEIFDDQFSVERPDGSNFTLKIRSTKLEDSAMYFCASRKGGTPYTEAFFGQGTRLTVV.

This clone was seen once. This chain links TRBV4-2 with TRBJ2-1, with 13 bases that match TRBD2. Germline CDR1 reads LGHNA; CDR2 reads YNFKEQ. After removal of 2 bases from V and 7 bases from J, the junction contained 5 bases not matched to a gene. The CDR3 runs to 16 residues. In nucleotides, the CDR3 is TGTGCCAGCAGCCAAACACTAGCGGGAGGGCCGAATGAGCAGTTCTTC. Translating gives CASSQTLAGGPNEQFF.